These 23 T cell receptor beta chains came from one sample sequenced in a study of identical twins. Via MiXCR, TCRdb re-called the 5' RACE reads, giving one row per CDR3 protein. The sample records more than 600,000 distinct CDR3 sequences, roughly 18% being singletons. These data were also filed under a second study, of T cells expressing NK-cell markers.

Sequenced material: PBMCs. The receptors stem from a young woman in good health.

V and J are TRBV6-2 or TRBV6-3 and TRBJ2-1; D is unresolved. This CDR3 comprises 13 residues. The V and J ends lost 6 bases and 11 bases respectively, with 17 bases between them. Per germline, CDR1 MNHEY and CDR2 SVGEGT. DNA for the CDR3: TGTGCCAGCAGCCCCACTGGAAGGCCGAAGCAGTTCTTC. This codes for CASSPTGRPKQFF.

This clonotype was counted between two and nine times. V is TRBV5-1 and J is TRBJ1-1, with a tentative D call TRBD1 (5 bases). CDR1 is SGHRS, CDR2 YFSETQ, per germline. V was trimmed by 4 bases and J by 0 bases, leaving 13 bases between them. The CDR3 loop spans 15 amino acids. The CDR3 DNA reads as TGCGCCAGCAGCCCCCTGGGGGAGATGAACACTGAAGCTTTCTTT. Protein: CASSPLGEMNTEAFF.

The rearrangement links TRBV5-1 to TRBJ2-2; D ambiguous. Looked up from germline, CDR1 is SGHRS and CDR2 is YFSETQ. V gave up 4 bases and J gave up 2 bases, with 9 bases separating them. The CDR3 totals 14 residues. In nucleotides, the CDR3 is TGCGCCAGCAGCCCAGAGTCTAACACCGGGGAGCTGTTTTTT. Its protein product is CASSPESNTGELFF.

J is TRBJ2-2 and V is TRBV12-3 or TRBV12-4, with a weak D call TRBD2 (6 bases). Trimming left V 7 bases short and J 2 bases short, with 11 bases between. The CDR3 has 14 amino acids. The CDR3 coding sequence is TGTGCCAGCACCCCGGACTATAACACCGGGGAGCTGTTTTTT. Protein: CASTPDYNTGELFF.

V is TRBV6-1 and J is TRBJ2-5; D is uncertain. The CDR3 loop spans 13 amino acids. Germline CDR1 reads MNHNS; CDR2 reads SASEGT. V was pared by 6 bases and J by 3 bases, with 11 bases between. CDR3 in DNA: TGTGCCAGCAGGCGGATGGCCGAAGAGACCCAGTACTTC. Its protein product is CASRRMAEETQYF.

This chain joins TRBV12-3 or TRBV12-4 and TRBJ2-3; D is perhaps TRBD2 (6 bases). This CDR3 is built from 16 residues. V was pared by 1 base and J by 1 base, with 12 bases between. In DNA, the CDR3 is TGTGCCAGCAGTTTAGTTGGCGGGACCCGCACAGATACGCAGTATTTT. Residues: CASSLVGGTRTDTQYF.

This clonotype was seen a handful of times. The chain combines TRBV20-1 with TRBJ2-5; the D gene is possibly TRBD2 (5 bases). Per germline, CDR1 DFQATT and CDR2 SNEGSKA (reference sequence). The length of the CDR3 is 13 residues. Trimming removed 0 bases from V and 3 bases from J, with 8 bases in between. The DNA for the CDR3 is TGCAGTGCTAGAGAGGTAGCGAAAGAGACCCAGTACTTC. It yields the protein CSAREVAKETQYF.

As to this clonotype: An end of the junction differs from the germline gene, which may be a read error. The chain carries TRBV18 and TRBJ2-2, with D perhaps TRBD1 or TRBD2 (6 bases each). The CDR3 is 16 amino acids. Germline CDR1 reads KGHSH; CDR2 reads LQKENI. The CDR3 is CASSPRAGTNTGGLFF. CDR3 coding DNA: TGTGCCAGCTCACCACGGGCCGGGACAAACACCGGGGGGCTGTTTTTT.

The V gene is TRBV12-3 or TRBV12-4, the J gene TRBJ2-7; TRBD1 agrees at 9 bases. The CDR3 covers 15 residues. Trimming at V came to 7 bases and at J to 5 bases, leaving 12 bases not matched to a gene. In DNA form, the CDR3 reads TGTGCCAGCACCAACCCGGGACAGGGTAGAGACGAGCAGTACTTC. It is translated as CASTNPGQGRDEQYF.

The rearrangement joins TRBV6-2 or TRBV6-3 to TRBJ2-2, with 8 bases aligning to TRBD2. V trimming: 5 bases; J trimming: 5 bases; junction bases outside the gene matches: 7. Germline-derived CDR1 and CDR2 are MNHEY and SVGEGT. The CDR3 spans 15 residues. CDR3 sequence: CASSPTSEGTGELFF. The CDR3 DNA sequence: TGTGCCAGCAGTCCGACTAGCGAGGGTACCGGGGAGCTGTTTTTT.

The chain employs TRBV30 and TRBJ2-3; D unclear. The CDR3 runs 17 residues. Trimming removed 2 bases at V and 2 bases at J, with 20 bases between. CDR1 and CDR2 from the germline V gene are GTSNPN and SVGIG (reference sequence). CDR3 region: CAWSPSAWGGHTDTQYF. CDR3 DNA sequence: TGTGCCTGGAGTCCTTCCGCCTGGGGTGGGCACACAGATACGCAGTATTTT.

Here the CDR3 reads CAISESDQPQHF. In DNA form, the CDR3 reads TGTGCCATCAGTGAGTCAGATCAGCCCCAGCATTTT. The chain employs TRBV10-3 and TRBJ1-5; no clear D gene. CDR1 is ENHRY and CDR2 is SYGVKD in the germline V gene. This CDR3 is built from 12 residues. V was pared by 0 bases and J by 5 bases, with 2 bases between.

This clonotype was recorded a few times. CDR3 amino acids: CASSQDLASEQYF. The CDR3 DNA follows: TGTGCCAGCAGCCAAGATTTGGCCTCCGAGCAGTACTTC. The genes are TRBV14 and TRBJ2-7; no firm D call. The CDR3 extends over 13 amino acids. Germline lookup yields CDR1 SGHDN and CDR2 FVKESK. V lost 0 bases and J lost 6, with 9 bases in between.

This clonotype has a handful of counts. The genes are TRBV5-1 and TRBJ2-7; no clear D gene. V lost 0 bases and J 0 bases, leaving 10 bases between the germline ends. This CDR3 is built from 15 residues. Germline V gene data show CDR1 as SGHRS and CDR2 as YFSETQ. CDR3 DNA: TGCGCCAGCAGCTTGGAATGGCGGAGCTCCTACGAGCAGTACTTC. It translates to CASSLEWRSSYEQYF.

This chain links TRBV29-1 with TRBJ2-3; D gene ambiguous. The CDR3 runs to 11 residues. Germline values: CDR1 SQVTM, CDR2 ANQGSEA. Trimming left V 6 bases short and J 3 bases short, with 7 bases between. CDR3 region: CSVTYTDTQYF. CDR3 DNA: TGCAGCGTGACTTATACAGATACGCAGTATTTT.

This clonotype was recorded a few times. Written as DNA, the CDR3 is TGTGCCAGCGGGGGACTTACAGGGGCGCACGAGCAGTACTTC. This translates into CASGGLTGAHEQYF. This rearrangement joins TRBV9 to TRBJ2-7, with a possible D match to TRBD1 (7 bases). CDR3 length equals 14 residues. CDR1 is SGDLS and CDR2 is YYNGEE in the germline V gene. Trimming removed 7 bases from V and 5 bases from J, with 19 bases in between. The whole variable domain, remainder taken from reference TRBV9 and TRBJ2-7, is DSGVTQTPKHLITATGQRVTLRCSPRSGDLSVYWYQQSLDQGLQFLIQYYNGEERAKGNILERFSAQQFPDLHSELNLSSLELGDSALYFCASGGLTGAHEQYFGPGTRLTVT.

This clonotype was counted a few times. The chain carries TRBV20-1 and TRBJ1-1, with a tentative D call TRBD1 (5 bases). The CDR3 runs to 14 residues. V dropped 0 bases and J dropped 5 bases, with 13 bases sitting between them. Germline V CDR1 and CDR2: DFQATT, SNEGSKA (reference sequence). The CDR3 DNA reads as TGCAGTGCTAGAGATTCGGCAGGGCCAACTGAAGCTTTCTTT. Its translation: CSARDSAGPTEAFF.

A few counts support this clonotype. The V gene is TRBV2, the J gene TRBJ2-3; D might be TRBD2 (5 bases). The V gene lost 5 bases and the J gene lost 8 bases, with 11 bases spanning the gap. The CDR3 extends over 12 amino acids. The V gene's germline CDR1 is SNHLY and CDR2 FYNNEI. The CDR3 protein is CASSRADGTQYF. Here the CDR3 DNA reads TGTGCCAGCAGTCGAGCGGACGGTACGCAGTATTTT. Variable domain in full (rest from reference TRBV2 and TRBJ2-3): EPEVTQTPSHQVTQMGQEVILRCVPISNHLYFYWYRQILGQKVEFLVSFYNNEISEKSEIFDDQFSVERPDGSNFTLKIRSTKLEDSAMYFCASSRADGTQYFGPGTRLTVL.

This clonotype was seen only a few times. V and J are TRBV7-9 and TRBJ2-2; D is perhaps TRBD2 (6 bases). Germline values: CDR1 SEHNR, CDR2 FQNEAQ (reference sequence). The length of the CDR3 is 14 residues. V shed 3 bases and J shed 5 bases, with 10 bases lying between them. CDR3 protein: CASSFREMTGELFF. DNA for the CDR3: TGTGCCAGCAGCTTTCGGGAGATGACCGGGGAGCTGTTTTTT.

This chain connects TRBV20-1 to TRBJ2-5, with TRBD2 matching over 10 bases. Germline V lookup: CDR1 DFQATT, CDR2 SNEGSKA (reference sequence). The ends lost 6 bases at V and 5 bases at J; junction bases unmatched: 18. The CDR3 contains 17 residues. The CDR3, as DNA: TGCAGTGCCCAAGAGCCGCAGGGGAGTAGCGGGAGGGAGACCCAGTACTTC. It encodes CSAQEPQGSSGRETQYF.

The V call is TRBV6-5, the J call TRBJ2-3, with D perhaps TRBD1 or TRBD2 (5 bases each). Trimming removed 2 bases at V and 12 bases at J, with 12 bases between. Per the germline V gene, CDR1 is MNHEY and CDR2 is SVGAGI. The CDR3 runs 12 residues. CDR3 residues: CASSYLQGPQYF. The CDR3 region has the DNA TGTGCCAGCAGTTACCTTCAGGGACCACAGTATTTT.

CDR3 DNA sequence: TGTGCCAGCAGTTATACCAACTACGAGCAGTACTTC. Residues: CASSYTNYEQYF. J is TRBJ2-7 and V is TRBV6-2 or TRBV6-3; no reliable D call. This CDR3 has 12 amino acids. Germline CDR1 is MNHEY and CDR2 is SVGEGT. V shed 3 bases and J shed 3 bases, with 6 bases lying between them.

This chain links TRBV12-3 or TRBV12-4 with TRBJ2-5; 10 bases are a match to TRBD1. The CDR3 covers 16 residues. V lost 0 bases, J lost 4 bases, and 5 bases stayed unmatched. The CDR3: CASSLARDRGRETQYF. For the CDR3, the DNA is TGTGCCAGCAGTTTAGCCCGAGACAGGGGGCGAGAGACCCAGTACTTC.